Following are 9 T cell receptor beta chains from one sample sequenced in a study of OX40 agonist ivuxolimab in advanced cancers. TCRdb's copy holds only in-frame clones and misses some; the assay was immunoSEQ multiplex PCR. The sample has about 64,000 clones; about 90% are singletons. The sample was CD4+ or CD8+ T cells sorted from blood, taken in a trial of the OX40 agonist ivuxolimab. The receptor source for this set is an adult with an advanced solid tumor such as melanoma, head and neck, liver or kidney cancer.

The V and J genes are TRBV5-1 and TRBJ2-5, with 7 bases aligning to TRBD1. CDR1 and CDR2 (germline): SGHRS, YFSETQ. This CDR3 comprises 15 residues. After removal of 4 bases from V and 0 bases from J, the junction contained 6 bases not matched to a gene. CDR3 loop: CASSTVGTDQETQYF. The CDR3 DNA reads as TGCGCCAGCAGCACGGTAGGGACAGACCAAGAGACCCAGTACTTC.

Comment on this clone: A junction end diverges from the germline sequence, so it may reflect a read error. J is TRBJ2-5 and V is TRBV7-7; 9 bases fit TRBD1. The CDR3 length is 15 residues. Germline CDR1 reads SSHAT; CDR2 reads FNYEAQ (reference sequence). The CDR3 loop is CASSLGQGLGETQYF. The CDR3 nucleotides read TGTGCTAGCAGCTTAGGACAGGGGTTAGGCGAGACCCAGTACTTC.

The chain uses TRBV2 and TRBJ2-7; D gene ambiguous. Germline loops: CDR1 SNHLY, CDR2 FYNNEI. The CDR3 spans 15 residues. V lost 2 bases and J 5 bases, leaving 16 bases between the germline ends. The CDR3 here is CASSERVPVWDEQYF. In DNA, the CDR3 is TGTGCCAGCAGTGAAAGGGTTCCTGTTTGGGACGAGCAGTACTTC.

The chain carries TRBV19 and TRBJ1-5; 8 bases map to TRBD1. With 3 bases clipped from V and 8 bases from J, the junction kept 6 bases outside the gene matches. The CDR3 length is 14 residues. Germline V gives CDR1 LNHDA, CDR2 SQIVND (reference sequence). Written as DNA, the CDR3 is TGTGCCAGTAGTATTGGACAGGGTTTCAAGCCCCAGCATTTT. As protein: CASSIGQGFKPQHF.

The rearrangement links TRBV28 to TRBJ1-2, with TRBD1 matching over 10 bases. The V gene end was trimmed by 2 bases and the J gene end by 2 bases; junction bases not matched to a gene: 8. CDR3 length: 17 residues. Per germline, CDR1 MDHEN and CDR2 SYDVKM. CDR3 sequence: CASSLARDRGRNYGYTF. The CDR3 region has the DNA TGTGCCAGCAGTTTAGCTCGGGACAGGGGTAGGAACTATGGCTACACCTTC.

This clone was seen a single time. The chain recombines TRBV7-8 with TRBJ2-7; either TRBD1 or TRBD2 may supply D (6 bases each). From germline, CDR1 is SGHVS and CDR2 FQNEAQ. This CDR3 contains 14 residues. V lost 1 base and J 4 bases, leaving 11 bases between the germline ends. The CDR3 loop reads CASSLVWGAYEQYF. The CDR3 DNA is TGTGCCAGCAGCTTAGTATGGGGGGCTTACGAGCAGTACTTC.

J is TRBJ2-1 and V is TRBV5-1, with D uncertain. Trimming cost V 4 bases and J 2 bases, with 10 bases left between them. Germline V gene lookup returns CDR1 SGHRS and CDR2 YFSETQ. The CDR3 is 14 residues long. CDR3 bases: TGCGCCAGCAGCAAGGCAGAGACCTACAATGAGCAGTTCTTC. Protein product: CASSKAETYNEQFF.

V and J are TRBV28 and TRBJ1-1; D might be TRBD1 (5 bases). The germline gives CDR1 MDHEN, CDR2 SYDVKM. Trimming removed 6 bases from V and 1 base from J, with 9 bases in between. This CDR3 contains 13 residues. In nucleotides, the CDR3 is TGTGCCAGCAGGCCTGGACAGAACACTGAAGCTTTCTTT. Its translation is CASRPGQNTEAFF.

The J gene is TRBJ2-1, the V gene TRBV10-1; 8 nucleotides agree with TRBD1. This CDR3 is 13 amino acids long. Germline CDR1 WNHNN, CDR2 SYGVQD (reference sequence). Unmatched junction bases numbered 12, after V lost 5 bases and J lost 15 bases. CDR3 protein: CASSPGQGGYRFF. The DNA for the CDR3 is TGCGCCAGCAGTCCTGGACAGGGAGGATATCGGTTCTTC.